The entry below describes one T cell receptor (beta chain). Its antigen is currently unknown. This sample was taken from a study of shared clonotypes between healthy human individuals. Overall study findings and caveats: Richness estimates generally favored naive over memory subsets. The sharing of 4% to 5.5% of naive CD4 clonotypes was seen across a handful of donors.

Clones were read by immunoSEQ multiplex PCR, and TCRdb kept only the in-frame ones, dropping some. This table has around 2.5 million clones, 93% appearing once. Trimming stripped 3 bases from V and 5 bases from J, with 13 bases between. The CDR3 totals 13 residues. Germline CDR1 is SQVTM and CDR2 is ANQGSEA. Healthy HIV-negative adults with no recent acute infections or vaccinations were recruited as donors. A CD45RA+ naive subset and a CD45RA-negative memory subset were split from CD4+ cells. Sequencing input: naive CD4+ T cells from PBMCs. Subset in this sample: CD45RA+ positively selected. This receptor was taken from a man aged 18-30 years in good health. Some clones in this sample may be carry-over from other donors' samples. The rearrangement uses TRBV29-1 and TRBJ1-2; D possibly corresponds to TRBD1 (5 bases). Here the CDR3 DNA reads TGCAGCGTTGAGAGGGCAGGGAGGTATGGCTACACCTTC. It is translated as CSVERAGRYGYTF.